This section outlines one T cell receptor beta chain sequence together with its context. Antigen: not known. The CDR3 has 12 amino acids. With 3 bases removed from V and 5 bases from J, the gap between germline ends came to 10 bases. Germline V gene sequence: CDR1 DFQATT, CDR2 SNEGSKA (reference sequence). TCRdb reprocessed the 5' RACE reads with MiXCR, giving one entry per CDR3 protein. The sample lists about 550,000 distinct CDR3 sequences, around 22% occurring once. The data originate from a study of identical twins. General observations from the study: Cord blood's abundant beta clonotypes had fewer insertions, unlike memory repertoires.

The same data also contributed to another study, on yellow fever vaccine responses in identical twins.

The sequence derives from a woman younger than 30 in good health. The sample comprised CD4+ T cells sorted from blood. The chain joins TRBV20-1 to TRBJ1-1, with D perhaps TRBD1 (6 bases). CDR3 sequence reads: CSASGGLTEAFF. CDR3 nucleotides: TGCAGTGCTAGCGGGGGCCTGACTGAAGCTTTCTTT.